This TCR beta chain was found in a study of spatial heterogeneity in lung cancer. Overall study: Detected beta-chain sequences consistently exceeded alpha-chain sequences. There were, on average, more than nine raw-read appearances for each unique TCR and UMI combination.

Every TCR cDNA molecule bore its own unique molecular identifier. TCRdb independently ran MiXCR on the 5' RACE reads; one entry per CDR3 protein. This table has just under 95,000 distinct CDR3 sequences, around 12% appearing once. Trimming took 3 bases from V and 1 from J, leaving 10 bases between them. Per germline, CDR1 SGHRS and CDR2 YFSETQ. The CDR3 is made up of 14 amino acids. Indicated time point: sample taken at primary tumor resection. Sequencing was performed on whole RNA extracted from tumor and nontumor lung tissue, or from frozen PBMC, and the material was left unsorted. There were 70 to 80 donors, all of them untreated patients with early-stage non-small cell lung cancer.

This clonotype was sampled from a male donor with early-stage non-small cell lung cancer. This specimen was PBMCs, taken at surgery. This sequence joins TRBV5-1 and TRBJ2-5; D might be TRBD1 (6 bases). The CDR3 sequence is CASSSLRGQETQYF. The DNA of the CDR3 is TGCGCCAGCAGCTCGCTCAGGGGCCAAGAGACCCAGTACTTC.